The table lists the clone carrying this T cell receptor (beta chain) with a count of one. The DNA input per sorted-subset replicate PCR was about 0.2 ug, corresponding to 30,000 or so T cell genomes. TCRdb's table, derived via immunoSEQ multiplex PCR, lists solely in-frame clones and lacks some. The sample contains 1.4 million to 1.5 million clones, roughly 95% of which appear only once. This specimen comes from a study of shared clonotypes between healthy human individuals. Study context: Used for every donor were three CD4 naive, three CD4 memory, two CD8 naive and one CD8 memory plate.

CDR3 size: 16 residues. Per the germline V gene, CDR1 is SGHVS and CDR2 is FQNEAQ. V shed 1 base and J shed 9 bases, with 19 bases lying between them. The gene calls are TRBV7-8 and TRBJ2-1, with D maybe TRBD2 (5 bases). The TCR was taken from a young man in good health. Source material: naive CD4+ T cells sorted from blood. Subset given: CD45RA+ positively selected. The CDR3 DNA is TGTGCCAGCAGCTTAGAGAGTGGACTGAGTTATGGTGAGCAGTTCTTC. This encodes CASSLESGLSYGEQFF. Using reference TRBV7-8 and TRBJ2-1 for the parts outside the CDR3, the full variable domain is GAGVSQSPRYKVAKRGQDVALRCDPISGHVSLFWYQQALGQGPEFLTYFQNEAQLDKSGLPSDRFFAERPEGSVSTLKIQRTQQEDSAVYLCASSLESGLSYGEQFFGPGTRLTVL.